One sample yielded the 32 T cell receptor beta chains listed below, sequenced in a study of OX40 agonist ivuxolimab in advanced cancers. The table came from immunoSEQ multiplex PCR; TCRdb's copy has only in-frame clones and leaves some out. This sample has 50,000 to 75,000 clones, with around 91% found just once. This specimen was CD4+ or CD8+ T cells sorted from blood, taken in a trial of the OX40 agonist ivuxolimab. These TCRs come from an adult with an advanced solid tumor such as melanoma, head and neck, liver or kidney cancer.

This chain links TRBV4-2 with TRBJ2-2, with 8 bases that match TRBD2. The germline gives CDR1 LGHNA, CDR2 YNFKEQ. The CDR3 loop spans 18 amino acids. The trim removed 2 bases at V and 0 bases at J, leaving 8 bases unmatched. The CDR3 region is CASSQILAGRPNTGELFF. The CDR3 DNA is TGTGCCAGCAGCCAAATCTTAGCGGGGCGGCCGAACACCGGGGAGCTGTTTTTT.

This rearrangement joins TRBV5-6 to TRBJ2-7, with 10 bases lining up with TRBD2. CDR1 and CDR2 from the germline V gene are SGHDT and YYEEEE. V was pared by 2 bases and J by 4 bases, with 3 bases of the junction left unmatched. CDR3 length: 14 residues. The CDR3 region is CASSLAGGRYEQYF. DNA for the CDR3: TGTGCCAGCAGCTTAGCGGGAGGGAGGTACGAGCAGTACTTC.

V usage is TRBV9 and J usage is TRBJ2-1; maybe TRBD1 (5 bases). The CDR3 is made up of 13 amino acids. The V gene's germline CDR1 is SGDLS and CDR2 YYNGEE. V lost 0 bases to trimming and J lost 10 bases, with 11 bases between them. CDR3 bases: TGTGCCAGCAGCGTAGGTGGGGCACGGGAGCAGTTCTTC. This gives the protein CASSVGGAREQFF.

This chain connects TRBV28 to TRBJ2-1; tentative D call: TRBD2 (6 bases). CDR1 and CDR2 (germline): MDHEN, SYDVKM. CDR3 length equals 16 residues. V lost 7 bases and J 3 bases, leaving 19 bases between the germline ends. For the CDR3, the DNA is TGTGCCAGCACTCAATCGGAGGGCGTCAGCTACAATGAGCAGTTCTTC. Amino acid sequence: CASTQSEGVSYNEQFF.

The chain is built from TRBV6-6 and TRBJ2-5; no reliable D call. This CDR3 spans 14 amino acids. V lost 10 bases, J lost 5 bases, and 20 bases lay in between. The germline V gene has CDR1 MNHNY and CDR2 SVGAGI (reference sequence). This CDR3 reads CATSRPGFGETQYF. DNA of the CDR3: TGTGCCACTTCACGACCAGGTTTCGGTGAGACCCAGTACTTC.

This rearrangement joins TRBV6-1 to TRBJ2-7, with TRBD2 matching over 8 bases. The CDR3 runs 11 residues. The germline V gene encodes CDR1 MNHNS and CDR2 SASEGT. CDR3 in amino acids: CVLAGNYEQYF. In nucleotides, the CDR3 is TGTGTTCTAGCGGGTAATTACGAGCAGTACTTC.

V and J are TRBV10-3 and TRBJ1-3, with D perhaps matching TRBD1 (6 bases). The germline V gene encodes CDR1 ENHRY and CDR2 SYGVKD. The CDR3 totals 12 residues. V lost 11 bases and J lost 1, with 9 bases in between. This chain's CDR3 is CALQGSGNTIYF. The CDR3 nucleotides are TGTGCCTTACAGGGTTCTGGAAACACCATATATTTT.

The chain links TRBV11-2 to TRBJ2-3; D not certain. Looked up from germline, CDR1 is SGHAT and CDR2 is FQNNGV. Trimming stripped 2 bases from V and 6 bases from J, with 15 bases between. The CDR3 consists of 15 residues. In DNA form, the CDR3 reads TGTGCCAGCAGCTTAACCCCCCGGGTTGGGGATACGCAGTATTTT. Translating gives CASSLTPRVGDTQYF.

This chain connects TRBV23-1 to TRBJ1-3; D may be TRBD1 (5 bases). TRBV23-1 is an ORF for which the function is uncertain. The CDR3 has 16 amino acids. V was pared by 4 bases and J by 1 base, with 14 bases between. The CDR3 here is CASSPRRGLSGNTIYF. CDR3 in DNA: TGCGCCAGCAGTCCAAGGCGGGGGTTATCTGGAAACACCATATATTTT.

The chain uses TRBV27 and TRBJ1-1; no firm D call. Trimming cost V 2 bases and J 2 bases, with 9 bases left between them. CDR1 and CDR2 (germline): MNHEY, SMNVEV (reference sequence). This CDR3 spans 14 amino acids. CDR3 protein: CASSLVRSNTEAFF. CDR3 sequence (DNA): TGTGCCAGCAGTTTAGTGAGGTCTAACACTGAAGCTTTCTTT.

The CDR3 DNA sequence: TGTGCCAGTAGTATCGGCGGAGGGATCGGGGAGCTGTTTTTT. It encodes CASSIGGGIGELFF. The chain recombines TRBV19 with TRBJ2-2, with D perhaps matching TRBD2 (6 bases). This CDR3 region has 14 residues. Trimming cost V 3 bases and J 7 bases, with 12 bases left between them. The germline V gene encodes CDR1 LNHDA and CDR2 SQIVND (reference sequence).

The rearrangement links TRBV27 to TRBJ2-7; possibly TRBD2 for D (5 bases). The CDR3 is made up of 11 amino acids. Germline assignment: CDR1 MNHEY and CDR2 SMNVEV (reference sequence). V lost 8 bases and J lost 3, with 8 bases in between. The DNA of the CDR3 is TGTGCCAGCGGCGGGCACTACGAGCAGTACTTC. Amino acid sequence: CASGGHYEQYF.

V and J are TRBV5-6 and TRBJ1-2; D is undetermined. This CDR3 spans 15 amino acids. V was clipped by 1 base and J by 4 bases, with 14 bases between them. In germline, CDR1 is SGHDT, CDR2 YYEEEE. CDR3 nucleotide sequence: TGTGCCAGCAGCTTGCTAGGCGGCCCAATCTATGGCTACACCTTC. It yields the protein CASSLLGGPIYGYTF.

The chain employs TRBV27 and TRBJ2-7; no definite D call. CDR1 is MNHEY and CDR2 is SMNVEV in the germline V gene (reference sequence). Deletions cut 7 bases from V and 2 bases from J, with 15 bases between. CDR3 size: 14 residues. The CDR3 loop is CASMHLAVPYEQYF. CDR3 nucleotide sequence: TGTGCCAGCATGCACCTCGCCGTCCCCTACGAGCAGTACTTC.

The chain combines TRBV29-1 with TRBJ2-7, with a tentative D call TRBD1 (5 bases). The CDR3 loop spans 14 amino acids. V dropped 1 base and J dropped 3 bases, with 13 bases sitting between them. The V gene's germline CDR1 is SQVTM and CDR2 ANQGSEA. The CDR3 sequence: CSVEGQGKDYEQYF. In nucleotides, the CDR3 is TGCAGCGTTGAAGGCCAGGGAAAAGACTACGAGCAGTACTTC.

V usage is TRBV27 and J usage is TRBJ1-4; D might be TRBD1 (5 bases). Germline CDR1 and CDR2: MNHEY and SMNVEV (reference sequence). Between the trimmed V and J ends, which lost 5 bases and 4 bases, there was a span of 11 bases. The CDR3 runs to 14 residues. The chain's CDR3 is CASSTTGYNEKLFF. The CDR3 region has the DNA TGTGCCAGCAGTACCACAGGATATAATGAAAAACTGTTTTTT.

The rearrangement uses TRBV6-1 and TRBJ1-1; TRBD1 is a possible D gene (5 bases). This CDR3 spans 13 amino acids. Germline loops: CDR1 MNHNS, CDR2 SASEGT. The ends were cut back, 3 bases at V and 5 bases at J, with 10 bases in the middle. The chain's CDR3 is CASSDLRQTEAFF. The CDR3 nucleotides read TGTGCCAGCAGTGACCTCAGACAGACTGAAGCTTTCTTT.

The chain joins TRBV9 to TRBJ1-2, with TRBD1 matching over 8 bases. V lost 3 bases to trimming and J lost 4 bases; unmatched junction nucleotides: 8. The CDR3 runs to 15 residues. CDR1 and CDR2 from the germline V gene are SGDLS and YYNGEE. DNA of the CDR3: TGTGCCAGCAGCGGACCAGGACAGGGAATCTATGGCTACACCTTC. It specifies CASSGPGQGIYGYTF.

The rearrangement joins TRBV19 to TRBJ2-7, with 12 bases lining up with TRBD1. Trimming removed 7 bases from V and 7 bases from J; junction bases left unmatched: 8. Germline V gives CDR1 LNHDA, CDR2 SQIVND (reference sequence). CDR3 length: 14 residues. The CDR3 sequence: CASTGTGGEGEQYF. The CDR3, as DNA: TGTGCCAGTACCGGGACAGGGGGCGAGGGGGAGCAGTACTTC.

This chain links TRBV5-1 with TRBJ2-7, with 10 bases lining up with TRBD2. The trim removed 4 bases at V and 2 bases at J, leaving 6 bases unmatched. There are 15 residues in the CDR3. Germline V gene sequence: CDR1 SGHRS, CDR2 YFSETQ. As DNA, the CDR3 is TGCGCCAGCAGCATCACTAGCGGGGCGCCCTACGAGCAGTACTTC. This encodes CASSITSGAPYEQYF.

The V gene is TRBV5-5, the J gene TRBJ2-1, with 8 bases lining up with TRBD2. CDR3 length: 15 residues. Germline V gene lookup returns CDR1 SGHKS and CDR2 YYEKEE (reference sequence). Trimming cost V 3 bases and J 7 bases; bases outside gene matches: 9. In nucleotides, the CDR3 is TGTGCCAGCAGCTGGGTGGCGGGGGGCAAAAATGAGCAGTTCTTC. Its translation: CASSWVAGGKNEQFF.

The chain is built from TRBV4-2 and TRBJ2-1, with unresolved D. The V gene lost 0 bases and the J gene lost 0 bases, with 15 bases spanning the gap. In germline, CDR1 is LGHNA, CDR2 YNFKEQ. The CDR3 totals 18 residues. The CDR3 DNA reads TGTGCCAGCAGCCAAGATCTTTCCCACAGCCGCTCCTACAATGAGCAGTTCTTC. Translating gives CASSQDLSHSRSYNEQFF.

The rearrangement joins TRBV27 to TRBJ2-7, with a tentative D call TRBD2 (5 bases). This CDR3 region has 13 residues. Germline lookup yields CDR1 MNHEY and CDR2 SMNVEV (reference sequence). Trimming took off 2 bases at V and 3 bases at J, with 8 bases between the two ends. The CDR3 bases are TGTGCCAGCAGTTTAGGGAGTGTCTACGAGCAGTACTTC. Translation: CASSLGSVYEQYF.

This chain links TRBV27 with TRBJ2-7; 9 nucleotides align to TRBD2. Trimming removed 2 bases from V and 3 bases from J; junction bases left unmatched: 14. CDR1 and CDR2 (germline): MNHEY, SMNVEV (reference sequence). The CDR3 consists of 18 residues. Written as DNA, the CDR3 is TGTGCCAGCAGTTTAAAGGGGGTAGCTAGCGGGACGATCTACGAGCAGTACTTC. It encodes CASSLKGVASGTIYEQYF.

The CDR3 coding sequence is TGTGCCAGCAGCTACCCCCCAGAGACCCAGTACTTC. Protein: CASSYPPETQYF. J is TRBJ2-5 and V is TRBV7-9; D unclear. CDR1 and CDR2 (germline): SEHNR, FQNEAQ (reference sequence). V lost 4 bases, J lost 4 bases, and 7 bases lay in between. The CDR3 consists of 12 residues.

This clone has a handful of counts. V gene TRBV27 combines with J gene TRBJ2-7; 10 positions match TRBD1. The trim removed 6 bases at V and 6 bases at J, leaving 11 bases unmatched. This CDR3 contains 15 residues. CDR1 and CDR2 (germline): MNHEY, SMNVEV (reference sequence). CDR3 amino acids: CASRLTGTGVIEQYF. CDR3 DNA sequence: TGTGCCAGCAGGCTTACCGGGACAGGGGTAATCGAGCAGTACTTC.

The V call is TRBV6-1, the J call TRBJ2-3; D is unclear. The V and J ends lost 5 bases and 6 bases respectively, with 6 bases between them. The CDR3 is made up of 11 amino acids. The germline CDR1 and CDR2 sequences are MNHNS and SASEGT. CDR3 residues: CASSYEDTQYF. The CDR3 DNA reads TGTGCCAGCAGTTACGAGGATACGCAGTATTTT.

This clone was seen a single time. This chain uses TRBV5-1 with TRBJ2-3; a possible D gene is TRBD1 (6 bases). The CDR3 totals 13 residues. Trimming stripped 1 base from V and 7 bases from J, with 10 bases between. The germline CDR1 and CDR2 sequences are SGHRS and YFSETQ. CDR3 residues: CASSLRQGYTQYF. The CDR3 DNA reads as TGCGCCAGCAGCTTGCGCCAGGGGTATACGCAGTATTTT. Full variable domain (rest looked up from reference TRBV5-1 and TRBJ2-3): KAGVTQTPRYLIKTRGQQVTLSCSPISGHRSVSWYQQTPGQGLQFLFEYFSETQRNKGNFPGRFSGRQFSNSRSEMNVSTLELGDSALYLCASSLRQGYTQYFGPGTRLTVL.

This chain uses TRBV15 with TRBJ2-7; 8 bases match TRBD1. This CDR3 region has 16 residues. Germline-derived CDR1 and CDR2 are LNHNV and YYDKDF (reference sequence). Losses at the gene ends were 0 bases for V and 6 bases for J; bases not matched to a gene: 10. In DNA form, the CDR3 reads TGTGCCACCAGCAGAGATCTAGGGACAGGTCTACGCGAGCAGTACTTC. Its protein product is CATSRDLGTGLREQYF.

The rearrangement uses TRBV27 and TRBJ1-2, with 10 nucleotides matching TRBD1. Trimming removed 4 bases from V and 9 bases from J; junction bases left unmatched: 14. Germline V gene data show CDR1 as MNHEY and CDR2 as SMNVEV (reference sequence). CDR3 length: 16 residues. In DNA form, the CDR3 reads TGTGCCAGCAGTTCGTATCGCGGACAGGGGGTAGAAAGCTACACCTTC. This codes for CASSSYRGQGVESYTF.

The table lists this clone with a count of one. The chain joins TRBV4-1 to TRBJ2-1; D is unclear. V was trimmed by 0 bases and J by 3 bases, leaving 6 bases between them. Germline loops: CDR1 MGHRA, CDR2 YSYEKL. CDR3 length: 14 amino acids. CDR3 bases: TGCGCCAGCAGCCAAGAGGCCAACTACAATGAGCAGTTCTTC. Amino acid sequence: CASSQEANYNEQFF.

The rearrangement links TRBV7-9 to TRBJ2-7; 11 bases are shared with TRBD1. Germline V gene sequence: CDR1 SEHNR, CDR2 FQNEAQ (reference sequence). Germline trimming cut 6 bases from V and 2 bases from J; bases unmatched to any gene: 9. This CDR3 spans 16 amino acids. The CDR3 reads CASSLVGTGGPYEQYF. In nucleotides, the CDR3 is TGTGCCAGCAGTCTAGTGGGGACAGGGGGTCCCTACGAGCAGTACTTC.